The source of this TCR beta chain is a study of shared clonotypes between healthy human individuals. Findings and caveats of the study: Roughly 5% of naive CD4 clonotypes were common to a few donors.

Free of recent acute infections or vaccinations, the donors were healthy HIV-negative adults. This clone was detected a few times. Its matching antigen is unknown. The repertoire was sequenced with immunoSEQ multiplex PCR; TCRdb's copy has only in-frame clones and lacks some. Among hundreds of thousands of clones listed, around three quarters were seen once. V dropped 4 bases and J dropped 3; count of bases not matched to a gene: 10. Per the germline V gene, CDR1 is SGHRS and CDR2 is YFSETQ. The length of the CDR3 is 17 residues. The sample taken for sequencing was memory CD4+ T cells sorted from blood. The subset was: CD45RA-negative fraction. J is TRBJ2-5 and V is TRBV5-1, with 12 bases aligning to TRBD1. The TCR sequence derives from a woman in her twenties or thirties in good health. CDR3 region: CASSRQPGQGAEETQYF. CDR3 bases: TGCGCCAGCAGCCGGCAACCGGGACAGGGGGCGGAAGAGACCCAGTACTTC. The full variable domain, in which reference TRBV5-1 and TRBJ2-5 provide the parts outside the CDR3, is KAGVTQTPRYLIKTRGQQVTLSCSPISGHRSVSWYQQTPGQGLQFLFEYFSETQRNKGNFPGRFSGRQFSNSRSEMNVSTLELGDSALYLCASSRQPGQGAEETQYFGPGTRLLVL.